The 3 T cell receptor beta chains listed next were all sequenced from one sample in a study of chemoradiotherapy in HPV16-positive cancers. Some clones are missing from TCRdb's copy, which holds only in-frame ones; the method was immunoSEQ multiplex PCR. The table includes around 68,000 clones, about 90% detected once. Here the sequenced sample was blood, taken from a patient who underwent chemoradiotherapy. The source is a human donor with HPV-associated anogenital cancer.

This chain connects TRBV28 to TRBJ2-3; TRBD2 matches at 11 bases. The germline CDR1 and CDR2 sequences are MDHEN and SYDVKM. CDR3 length equals 17 residues. The junction had 5 bases not matched to a gene; V was cut back by 3 bases and J by 0 bases. Written as DNA, the CDR3 is TGTGCCAGCAGTTTGGGGACTAGCGGTGCTAGCACAGATACGCAGTATTTT. Protein sequence: CASSLGTSGASTDTQYF. The entire variable domain, with the rest obtained from reference TRBV28 and TRBJ2-3, is as follows: DVKVTQSSRYLVKRTGEKVFLECVQDMDHENMFWYRQDPGLGLRLIYFSYDVKMKEKGDIPEGYSVSREKKERFSLILESASTNQTSMYLCASSLGTSGASTDTQYFGPGTRLTVL.

The chain has TRBV6-1 and TRBJ1-2, with TRBD1 identical over 11 bases. V was clipped by 1 base and J by 4 bases; unmatched bases: 8. This CDR3 is built from 17 residues. The germline V gene encodes CDR1 MNHNS and CDR2 SASEGT. The CDR3 loop reads CASSEGIGTGGFYGYTF. CDR3 DNA sequence: TGTGCCAGCAGTGAAGGAATAGGGACAGGGGGGTTCTATGGCTACACCTTC.

This clone was picked up a small number of times. This chain links TRBV21-1 with TRBJ1-1. TRBV21-1 is flagged as a pseudogene. The CDR3 totals 14 residues. CDR3 loop: CASGPDLRSTEAFF. The CDR3 DNA is TGTGCCAGCGGGCCGGACTTACGGTCCACTGAAGCTTTCTTT.